The clone carrying this TCR beta chain was counted once. Germline CDR1 reads MNHEY; CDR2 reads SVGEGT. Losses at the gene ends were 4 bases for V and 9 bases for J; bases not matched to a gene: 9. The CDR3 is 15 amino acids. These data are taken from a study of blood T cell repertoires in COVID-19. Study details: Material from acute and convalescent COVID-19 was sourced from the United States, Italy and Spain. Sources were T cells, B-cell-depleted T cells, or PBMCs; the material itself was cDNA or gDNA.

As handled by the study authors: Quantification of nucleated cells was approximated via reference gene primer amplification. The method was immunoSEQ multiplex PCR; TCRdb's version includes in-frame clones alone and lacks a portion of them. D and trimming come from the DNA, and the V and J calls and clone size come from that table. The table shows 130,000 to 150,000 clones, with roughly 78% occurring only once. The sequence came from a man aged 55 to 69 with acute or convalescent COVID-19. Sample: peripheral blood. This rearrangement joins TRBV6-2 or TRBV6-3 to TRBJ2-1; 10 nucleotides align to TRBD2. The CDR3 sequence is CASSLRLAGVGEQFF. As DNA, the CDR3 is TGTGCCAGCAGTTTAAGGCTAGCGGGGGTCGGTGAGCAGTTCTTC.